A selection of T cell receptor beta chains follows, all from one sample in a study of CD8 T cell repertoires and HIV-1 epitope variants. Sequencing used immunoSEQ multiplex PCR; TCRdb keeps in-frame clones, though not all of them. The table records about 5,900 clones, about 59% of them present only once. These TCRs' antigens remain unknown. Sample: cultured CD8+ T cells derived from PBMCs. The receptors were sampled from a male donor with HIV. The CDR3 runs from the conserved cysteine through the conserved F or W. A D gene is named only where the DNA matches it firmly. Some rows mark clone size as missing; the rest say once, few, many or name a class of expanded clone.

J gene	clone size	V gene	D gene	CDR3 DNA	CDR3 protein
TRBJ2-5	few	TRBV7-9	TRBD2	TGTGCCAGCAGCCGGACTAGCAGCCAAGAGACCCAGTACTTC	CASSRTSSQETQYF
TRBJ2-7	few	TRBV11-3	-	TGTGCCAGCAGCTTAACACGGTGGGACGAGCAGTACTTC	CASSLTRWDEQYF
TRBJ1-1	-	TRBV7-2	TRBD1	TGTGCCAGCAGCGTAGGGACAGGGGGCTCCGCGGCTTTCTTT	CASSVGTGGSAAFF
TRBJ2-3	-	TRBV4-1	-	TGCGCCAGCAGCCAAGAACGATTCGGGGGGCGGGATACGCAGTATTTT	CASSQERFGGRDTQYF
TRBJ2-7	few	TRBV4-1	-	TGCGCCAGCAGCCAAGAACTAGTGGCCTACGAGCAGTACTTC	CASSQELVAYEQYF
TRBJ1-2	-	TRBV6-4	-	TGTGCCAGCAGTGAAGGTCCCCTAGGGAACTATGGCTACACCTTC	CASSEGPLGNYGYTF
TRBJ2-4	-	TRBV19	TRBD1	TGTGCCAGTAGTATAAGCGACAGGGCGTTGGGCATTCAGTACTTC	CASSISDRALGIQYF
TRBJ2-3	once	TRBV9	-	TGTGCCAGCAGCGTTCGGGGAGATACGCAGTATTTT	CASSVRGDTQYF
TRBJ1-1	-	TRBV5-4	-	TGTGCCAGTGGACAAATGAACACTGAAGCTTTCTTT	CASGQMNTEAFF
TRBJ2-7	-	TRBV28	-	TGTGCCAGCAGTTTCCCCCCCCCTAGTCCCAATACACCTACCACCTACGAGCAGTACTTC	CASSFPPPSPNTPTTYEQYF
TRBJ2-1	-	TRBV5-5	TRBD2	TGTGCCAGCAGCCCTCTAGCGGGGAGGGATAATGAGCAGTTCTTC	CASSPLAGRDNEQFF
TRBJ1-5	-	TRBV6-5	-	TGTGCCAGCAGTTACGGGGCAGGGGGCAATCAGCCCCAGCATTTT	CASSYGAGGNQPQHF
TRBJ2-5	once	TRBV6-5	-	TGTGCCAGCAGTTCCCCTGGGCCTGAAAGAGAGACCCAGTACTTC	CASSSPGPERETQYF
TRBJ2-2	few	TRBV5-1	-	TGCGCCAGCAAGGGAGCGGGCACCGGGGAGCTGTTTTTT	CASKGAGTGELFF
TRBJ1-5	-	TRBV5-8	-	TGTGCCAGCAGCCCCCAGTACTATAGCAATCAGCCCCAGCATTTT	CASSPQYYSNQPQHF
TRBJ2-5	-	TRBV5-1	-	TGCGCCAGCAGCTGGGAGGTTCAAGAGACCCAGTACTTC	CASSWEVQETQYF
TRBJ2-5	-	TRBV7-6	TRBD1	TGTGCCAGCAGACCCGGGACAGGGTGGCAAGAGACCCAGTACTTC	CASRPGTGWQETQYF
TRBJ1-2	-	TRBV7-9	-	TGTGCCAGCAGCTTAGCGGCACAGGGTGACGGCTACACCTTC	CASSLAAQGDGYTF
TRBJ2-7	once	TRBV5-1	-	TGCGCCAGCAGCTTGGTGGCCTCCTACGAGCAGTACTTC	CASSLVASYEQYF
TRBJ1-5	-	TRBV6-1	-	TGTGCCAGCAGTGAAGCGAGGCAACAGGGTAGGAAGGGTCAGCCCCAGCATTTT	CASSEARQQGRKGQPQHF
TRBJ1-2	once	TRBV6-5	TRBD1	TGTGCCAGCAGTTCGCGCGGGACAGGGGTTAACTATGGCTACACCTTC	CASSSRGTGVNYGYTF
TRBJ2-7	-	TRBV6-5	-	TGTGCCAGCAGTGCTCGGGACAACGGCTACGAGCAGTACTTC	CASSARDNGYEQYF
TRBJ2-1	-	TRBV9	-	TGTGCCAGCAGCCCCACAGGGAAATACAATGAGCAGTTCTTC	CASSPTGKYNEQFF